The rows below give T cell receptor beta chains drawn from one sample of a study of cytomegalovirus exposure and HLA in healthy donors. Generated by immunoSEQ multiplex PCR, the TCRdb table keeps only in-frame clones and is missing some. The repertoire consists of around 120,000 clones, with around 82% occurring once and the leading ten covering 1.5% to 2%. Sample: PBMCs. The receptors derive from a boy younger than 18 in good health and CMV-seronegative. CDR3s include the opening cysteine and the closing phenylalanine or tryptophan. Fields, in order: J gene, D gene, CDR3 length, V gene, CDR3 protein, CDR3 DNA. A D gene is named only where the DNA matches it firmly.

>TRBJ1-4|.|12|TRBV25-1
CASSGQLEKLFF
TGTGCCAGCAGTGGCCAGTTGGAAAAACTGTTTTTT
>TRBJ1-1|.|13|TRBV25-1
CASSEGEALPAFF
TGTGCCAGCAGTGAAGGTGAGGCCCTTCCGGCTTTCTTT
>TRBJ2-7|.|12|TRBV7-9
CASSLSSYEQYF
TGTGCCAGCAGCTTGTCTAGTTACGAGCAGTACTTC
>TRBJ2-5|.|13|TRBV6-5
CASSYSNGGTQYF
TGTGCCAGCAGTTACTCGAACGGGGGGACCCAGTACTTC
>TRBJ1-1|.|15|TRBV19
CASSGNRDKNTEAFF
TGTGCCAGTAGTGGTAACCGGGACAAGAACACTGAAGCTTTCTTT
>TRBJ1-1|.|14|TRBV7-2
CASSLAQGFTEAFF
TGTGCCAGCAGCTTAGCGCAGGGTTTCACTGAAGCTTTCTTT
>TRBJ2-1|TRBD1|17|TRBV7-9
CASRNLGDRVRYNEQFF
TGTGCCAGCAGGAATCTCGGCGACAGGGTTAGGTACAATGAGCAGTTCTTC
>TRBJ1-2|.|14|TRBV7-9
CASSFDRGNYGYTF
TGTGCCAGCAGTTTCGACAGAGGCAACTATGGCTACACCTTC
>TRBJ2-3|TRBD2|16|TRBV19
CASSGTSGAKLDTQYF
TGTGCCAGTAGCGGGACTAGCGGGGCGAAATTGGATACGCAGTATTTT
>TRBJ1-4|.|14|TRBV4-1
CASSLGHRNEKLFF
TGCGCCAGCAGCCTCGGACACCGGAATGAAAAACTGTTTTTT
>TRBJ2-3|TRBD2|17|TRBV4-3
CASSQDRASGGADTQYF
TGCGCCAGCAGCCAAGATAGGGCTAGCGGGGGGGCAGATACGCAGTATTTT
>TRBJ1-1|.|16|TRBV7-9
CASSSTDGTTNTEAFF
TGTGCCAGCAGCTCAACCGATGGGACAACGAACACTGAAGCTTTCTTT
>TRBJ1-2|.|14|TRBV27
CASSLVGAGYGYTF
TGTGCCAGCAGTTTAGTGGGGGCTGGGTATGGCTACACCTTC